Reported below is one T cell receptor (beta chain). The sample is drawn from a study of blood T cell repertoires in COVID-19. Study details: Both acute and convalescent COVID-19 samples were obtained from the United States, Italy and Spain. In each case, the material was cDNA or gDNA derived from T cells, B-cell-depleted T cells, or PBMCs.

The CDR3 runs to 13 residues. CDR1 SQVTM and CDR2 ANQGSEA come from the germline V gene. Between the trimmed V and J ends, which lost 1 base and 4 bases, there was a span of 10 bases. Only in-frame clones appear in the TCRdb table, and some are missing; sequencing was by immunoSEQ multiplex PCR. The sample has about 210,000 clones; roughly 82% are singletons. The genes are TRBV29-1 and TRBJ1-2; D might be TRBD1 (6 bases). This clonotype originated in a woman aged 40 to 50 with acute or convalescent COVID-19. Input material: peripheral blood. The CDR3 sequence is CSVEGGGVYGYTF. The CDR3 region has the DNA TGCAGCGTTGAAGGAGGGGGAGTCTATGGCTACACCTTC.